The 14 T cell receptor beta chains listed next were all sequenced from one sample in a study of OX40 agonist ivuxolimab in advanced cancers. Method: immunoSEQ multiplex PCR; TCRdb's copy keeps in-frame clones and lacks some. Seen here are fewer than 85,000 clones, approximately 83% observed once, and the top ten hold roughly 0.58%. Sequencing used CD4+ or CD8+ T cells sorted from blood, obtained in a trial of the OX40 agonist ivuxolimab. The receptor source for this set is an adult with an advanced solid tumor such as melanoma, head and neck, liver or kidney cancer.

The chain is built from TRBV5-8 and TRBJ1-4; D is ambiguous. The CDR3 contains 15 residues. Germline assignment: CDR1 SGHTS and CDR2 YDEGEE. The V end was cut by 0 bases, the J end by 8 bases, with 14 bases between. CDR3 sequence (DNA): TGTGCCAGCAGCTTGGAGGGATTTACTTACGAAAAACTGTTTTTT. Protein product: CASSLEGFTYEKLFF. The entire variable domain, with the rest obtained from reference TRBV5-8 and TRBJ1-4, is as follows: EAGVTQSPTHLIKTRGQQATLRCSPISGHTSVYWYQQALGLGLQFLLWYDEGEERNRGNFPPRFSGRQFPNYSSELNVNALELEDSALYLCASSLEGFTYEKLFFGSGTQLSVL.

The gene calls are TRBV4-2 and TRBJ2-3; TRBD2 aligns across 12 bases. Germline V lookup: CDR1 LGHNA, CDR2 YNFKEQ. This CDR3 region has 15 residues. V shed 6 bases and J 4 bases; nucleotides not matched to a gene: 5. The CDR3 region is CASSLTSGSPDTQYF. In nucleotides, the CDR3 is TGTGCCAGCAGTCTGACTAGCGGGAGCCCAGATACGCAGTATTTT.

The chain carries TRBV23-1 and TRBJ2-1; TRBD1 agrees at 11 bases. TRBV23-1 is an ORF for which the function is uncertain. The J segment lost 8 bases and the V segment lost 4 bases, leaving 16 bases of the junction unmatched. CDR3 length equals 18 residues. The CDR3 loop is CASSPDRGPGGRQDEQFF. DNA of the CDR3: TGCGCCAGCAGTCCGGACAGGGGGCCGGGGGGGCGGCAGGATGAGCAGTTCTTC.

The chain uses TRBV19 and TRBJ1-2; 7 nucleotides agree with TRBD1. Germline loops: CDR1 LNHDA, CDR2 SQIVND (reference sequence). CDR3 size: 15 residues. Trimming removed 4 bases from V and 8 bases from J; junction bases left unmatched: 13. The CDR3 protein is CASSTLTGVSRGYTF. The DNA of the CDR3 is TGTGCCAGTAGTACGCTTACAGGGGTATCGCGGGGCTACACCTTC. Full variable domain (outside the CDR3, taken from reference TRBV19 and TRBJ1-2): DGGITQSPKYLFRKEGQNVTLSCEQNLNHDAMYWYRQDPGQGLRLIYYSQIVNDFQKGDIAEGYSVSREKKESFPLTVTSAQKNPTAFYLCASSTLTGVSRGYTFGSGTRLTVV.

This sequence joins TRBV4-3 and TRBJ2-2; D call uncertain. Germline V gene lookup returns CDR1 LGHNA and CDR2 YSLEER. This CDR3 contains 15 residues. The V gene lost 0 bases and the J gene lost 3 bases, with 8 bases spanning the gap. CDR3 sequence: CASSQDQVDTGELFF. The CDR3, as DNA: TGCGCCAGCAGCCAAGATCAGGTGGACACCGGGGAGCTGTTTTTT.

The chain employs TRBV7-6 and TRBJ2-7; 8 nucleotides match TRBD2. The V segment lost 5 bases and the J segment 3 bases; nucleotides outside the gene matches: 6. This CDR3 contains 14 residues. The germline gives CDR1 SGHVS, CDR2 FNYEAQ. CDR3 sequence: CASSITGGIYEQYF. CDR3 nucleotide sequence: TGTGCCAGCAGCATAACGGGGGGGATCTACGAGCAGTACTTC.

This rearrangement joins TRBV7-6 to TRBJ1-2; no reliable D call. Germline CDR1 reads SGHVS; CDR2 reads FNYEAQ. The CDR3 runs 13 residues. Trimming took off 1 base at V and 6 bases at J, with 9 bases between the two ends. DNA for the CDR3: TGTGCCAGCAGCTTAGTGCAGTTAGATGGCTACACCTTC. This sequence encodes CASSLVQLDGYTF.

The V and J genes are TRBV30 and TRBJ2-5, with D tentatively TRBD1 (6 bases). V lost 7 bases, J lost 1 base, and 13 bases lay in between. Germline V gene sequence: CDR1 GTSNPN, CDR2 SVGIG (reference sequence). This CDR3 has 13 residues. As DNA, the CDR3 is TGTGCCTATTCCCGGGACATCCAAGAGACCCAGTACTTC. It encodes CAYSRDIQETQYF. Full variable domain (remainder filled in from reference TRBV30 and TRBJ2-5): SQTIHQWPATLVQPVGSPLSLECTVEGTSNPNLYWYRQAAGRGLQLLFYSVGIGQISSEVPQNLSASRPQDRQFILSSKKLLLSDSGFYLCAYSRDIQETQYFGPGTRLLVL.

The chain links TRBV6-1 to TRBJ2-5; unclear D gene. Germline lookup yields CDR1 MNHNS and CDR2 SASEGT. V was cut by 7 bases and J by 4 bases, with 10 bases left in between. The CDR3 is made up of 12 amino acids. CDR3 region: CASMDGRETQYF. The CDR3 DNA reads as TGTGCCAGCATGGATGGGCGAGAGACCCAGTACTTC.

V gene TRBV2 combines with J gene TRBJ1-5; the D gene is possibly TRBD1 (5 bases). This CDR3 comprises 15 residues. V dropped 2 bases and J dropped 3 bases, with 11 bases sitting between them. CDR1 and CDR2 (germline): SNHLY, FYNNEI. The CDR3 spells CASSERRGNNQPQHF. The CDR3 nucleotides are TGTGCCAGCAGTGAACGTCGGGGGAACAATCAGCCCCAGCATTTT.

The chain recombines TRBV14 with TRBJ2-7; TRBD1 is a possible D gene (6 bases). Trimming took 4 bases from V and 0 from J, leaving 16 bases between them. This CDR3 has 16 amino acids. Germline V gene lookup returns CDR1 SGHDN and CDR2 FVKESK. CDR3 in amino acids: CASSLRTVRGSYEQYF. DNA of the CDR3: TGTGCCAGCAGCCTCCGGACAGTTAGGGGCTCCTACGAGCAGTACTTC.

The V call is TRBV18, the J call TRBJ1-1; D unresolved. CDR3 length: 13 amino acids. V lost 1 base and J 6 bases, leaving 9 bases between the germline ends. Germline assignment: CDR1 KGHSH and CDR2 LQKENI. Here the CDR3 reads CASSPREGPEAFF. The CDR3 DNA sequence: TGTGCCAGCTCACCACGAGAAGGGCCTGAAGCTTTCTTT.

CDR3 protein: CASSLELGSIYEQYF. In DNA form, the CDR3 reads TGCGCCAGCAGCTTGGAATTGGGATCTATCTACGAGCAGTACTTC. The chain employs TRBV5-1 and TRBJ2-7; D ambiguous. V was cut by 0 bases and J by 3 bases, with 13 bases left in between. The CDR3 consists of 15 residues. Germline V gene lookup returns CDR1 SGHRS and CDR2 YFSETQ.

The V and J genes are TRBV5-1 and TRBJ2-3; 9 positions agree with TRBD2. V dropped 4 bases and J dropped 1; count of bases not matched to a gene: 10. The CDR3 spans 17 residues. Germline V CDR1 and CDR2: SGHRS, YFSETQ. CDR3 in DNA: TGCGCCAGCAGCACAACCTTTAGCGGGAGCCGCACAGATACGCAGTATTTT. Its translation is CASSTTFSGSRTDTQYF.